The sequence of this T cell receptor beta chain was determined in a study of cytomegalovirus exposure and HLA in healthy donors. For this clone: Its antigen remains unidentified.

The study ran its PCR with 60 Vbeta and 13 Jbeta primers. In the authors' methods: Per a later analysis, the number of unique TCR beta chains was roughly 87 million, of which about 11 million were shared. Sequenced by immunoSEQ multiplex PCR; TCRdb stores in-frame clones only, minus some. That table gives V, J and clone size, and the DNA gave D and trimming. The sample yields 150,000 to 200,000 clones, around 81% seen once. The study's findings and limits: Solely CMV serostatus was available to characterize immune exposure.

This CDR3 has 16 amino acids. V lost 3 bases to trimming and J lost 7 bases, with 19 bases between them. Looked up from germline, CDR1 is MDHEN and CDR2 is SYDVKM. Regarding donors, all were healthy bone marrow donors. This chain links TRBV28 with TRBJ2-1, with D maybe TRBD2 (6 bases). The receptor's source is a man between 18 and 35 years old in good health and CMV-seronegative. Sequencing was carried out using PBMCs. CDR3 DNA sequence: TGTGCCAGCAGTTTGGGACCCTCAGGGAGGACGAATGAGCAGTTCTTC. This gives the protein CASSLGPSGRTNEQFF.